The source of this TCR beta chain is a study of blood T cell repertoires in COVID-19. The protocol was immunoSEQ multiplex PCR, while the TCRdb copy is restricted to in-frame clones and leaves out a portion. The sample contains 300,000 to 450,000 clones, more than 70% of which appear only once. The receptor comes from a woman in her thirties with COVID-19, enrolled during active disease. What was sequenced was peripheral blood.

Written as DNA, the CDR3 is TGTGCCAGCAGGTGGACAGTTGACAATCAGCCCCAGCATTTT. It codes for CASRWTVDNQPQHF. This chain links TRBV6-5 with TRBJ1-5; D might be TRBD1 (6 bases). The CDR3 has 14 residues. The germline gives CDR1 MNHEY, CDR2 SVGAGI. Trimming left V 6 bases short and J 3 bases short, with 12 bases between.